The clone carrying this T cell receptor (beta chain) was seen more than once but under ten times. The antigen remains unidentified. This entry is derived from a study of T cell responses to AZD1222 COVID-19 vaccine. The study, taken as a whole, reports: Only six or seven AZD1222 recipients were seropositive at baseline. There were mostly white British donors and more females than males, and clonal diversity was possibly underestimated. Scientists sampled the repertoires only once the peak T cell response had passed.

Second-dose intervals near 4 or 12 weeks were combined. Germline V gene data show CDR1 as LNHDA and CDR2 as SQIVND (reference sequence). The CDR3 spans 14 residues. The V and J ends lost 0 bases and 4 bases respectively, with 9 bases between them. Profiled with immunoSEQ multiplex PCR; TCRdb holds only in-frame clones, not every one. The sample lists 150,000 to 200,000 clones; 88% were seen once. The chain links TRBV19 to TRBJ1-2; D may be TRBD1 (5 bases). This sample comprised peripheral blood, obtained 28 days after the second AZD1222 dose. The source of this sequence is an adult who received the AZD1222 COVID-19 vaccine. CDR3 sequence (DNA): TGTGCCAGTAGTATAGATACCGACAGCTATGGCTACACCTTC. Encoded protein: CASSIDTDSYGYTF.